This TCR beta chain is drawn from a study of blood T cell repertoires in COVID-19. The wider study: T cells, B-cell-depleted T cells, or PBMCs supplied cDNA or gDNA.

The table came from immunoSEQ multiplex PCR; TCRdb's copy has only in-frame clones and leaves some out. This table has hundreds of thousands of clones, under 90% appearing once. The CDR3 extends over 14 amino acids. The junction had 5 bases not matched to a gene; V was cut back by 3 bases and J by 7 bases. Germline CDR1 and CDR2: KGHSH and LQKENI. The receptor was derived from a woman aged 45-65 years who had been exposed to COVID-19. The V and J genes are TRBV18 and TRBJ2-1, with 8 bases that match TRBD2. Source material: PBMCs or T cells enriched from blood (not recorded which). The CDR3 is CASSPDSGVNEQFF. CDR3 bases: TGTGCCAGCTCACCGGATAGCGGGGTTAATGAGCAGTTCTTC.